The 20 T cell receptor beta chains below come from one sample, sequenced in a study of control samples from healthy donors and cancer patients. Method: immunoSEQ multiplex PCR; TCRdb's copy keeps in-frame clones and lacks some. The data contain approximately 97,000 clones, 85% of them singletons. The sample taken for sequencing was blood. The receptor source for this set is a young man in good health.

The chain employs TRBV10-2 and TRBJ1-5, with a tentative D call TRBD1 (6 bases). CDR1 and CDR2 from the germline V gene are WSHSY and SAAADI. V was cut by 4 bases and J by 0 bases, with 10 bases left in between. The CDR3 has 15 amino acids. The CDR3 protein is CASSGQGHSNQPQHF. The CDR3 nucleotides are TGCGCCAGCAGTGGCCAGGGGCATAGCAATCAGCCCCAGCATTTT.

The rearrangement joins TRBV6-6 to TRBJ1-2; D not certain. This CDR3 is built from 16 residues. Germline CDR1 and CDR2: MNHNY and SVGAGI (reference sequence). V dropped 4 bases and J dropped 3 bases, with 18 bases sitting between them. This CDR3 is CASSFDRVLSDYGYTF. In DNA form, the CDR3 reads TGTGCCAGCAGTTTCGACCGCGTCCTCTCGGACTATGGCTACACCTTC.

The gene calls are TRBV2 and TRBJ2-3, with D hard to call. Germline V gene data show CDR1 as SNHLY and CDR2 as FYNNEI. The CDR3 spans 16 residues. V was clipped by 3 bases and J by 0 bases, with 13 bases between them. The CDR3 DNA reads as TGTGCCAGCAGTGAGGGTTTCCCCCCTAGCACAGATACGCAGTATTTT. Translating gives CASSEGFPPSTDTQYF.

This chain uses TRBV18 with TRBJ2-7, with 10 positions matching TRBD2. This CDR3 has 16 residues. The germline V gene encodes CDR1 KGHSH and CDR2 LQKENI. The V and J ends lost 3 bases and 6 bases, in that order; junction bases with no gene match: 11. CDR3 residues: CASSPSRAGGGSEQYF. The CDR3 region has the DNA TGTGCCAGCTCACCCAGTCGAGCGGGGGGGGGCTCCGAGCAGTACTTC. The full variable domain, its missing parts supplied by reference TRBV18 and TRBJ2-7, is NAGVMQNPRHLVRRRGQEARLRCSPMKGHSHVYWYRQLPEEGLKFMVYLQKENIIDESGMPKERFSAEFPKEGPSILRIQQVVRGDSAAYFCASSPSRAGGGSEQYFGPGTRLTVT.

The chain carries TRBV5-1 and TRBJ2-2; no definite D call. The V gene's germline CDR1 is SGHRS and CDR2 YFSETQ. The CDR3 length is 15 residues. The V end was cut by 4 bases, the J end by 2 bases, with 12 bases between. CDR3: CASSPKGSNTGELFF. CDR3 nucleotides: TGCGCCAGCAGCCCGAAGGGCAGCAACACCGGGGAGCTGTTTTTT.

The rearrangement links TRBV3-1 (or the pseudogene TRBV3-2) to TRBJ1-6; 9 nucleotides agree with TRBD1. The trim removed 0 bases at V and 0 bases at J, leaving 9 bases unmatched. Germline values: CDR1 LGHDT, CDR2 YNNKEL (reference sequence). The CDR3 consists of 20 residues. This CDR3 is CASSQDRGTGYGSYNSPLHF. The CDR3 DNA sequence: TGTGCCAGCAGCCAAGATCGGGGGACAGGGTATGGCTCCTATAATTCACCCCTCCACTTT.

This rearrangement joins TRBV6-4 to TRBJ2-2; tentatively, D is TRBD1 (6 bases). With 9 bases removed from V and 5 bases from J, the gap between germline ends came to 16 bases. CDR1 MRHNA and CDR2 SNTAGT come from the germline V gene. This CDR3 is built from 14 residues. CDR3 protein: CASRLDSYTGELFF. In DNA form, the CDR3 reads TGTGCCAGTCGCCTGGACAGTTATACCGGGGAGCTGTTTTTT.

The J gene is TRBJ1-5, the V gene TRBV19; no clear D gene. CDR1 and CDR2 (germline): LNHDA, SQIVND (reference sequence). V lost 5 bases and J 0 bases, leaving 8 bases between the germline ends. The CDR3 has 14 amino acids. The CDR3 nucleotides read TGTGCCAGTAGTTTGGCCACTAGCAATCAGCCCCAGCATTTT. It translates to CASSLATSNQPQHF. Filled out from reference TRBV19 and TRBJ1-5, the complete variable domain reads DGGITQSPKYLFRKEGQNVTLSCEQNLNHDAMYWYRQDPGQGLRLIYYSQIVNDFQKGDIAEGYSVSREKKESFPLTVTSAQKNPTAFYLCASSLATSNQPQHFGDGTRLSIL.

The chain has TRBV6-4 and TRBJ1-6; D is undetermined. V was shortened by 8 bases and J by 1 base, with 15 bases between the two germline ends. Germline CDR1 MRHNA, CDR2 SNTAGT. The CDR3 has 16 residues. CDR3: CASLNRRVSYNSPLHF. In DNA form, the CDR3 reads TGTGCCAGCTTGAATAGGAGGGTATCCTATAATTCACCCCTCCACTTT.

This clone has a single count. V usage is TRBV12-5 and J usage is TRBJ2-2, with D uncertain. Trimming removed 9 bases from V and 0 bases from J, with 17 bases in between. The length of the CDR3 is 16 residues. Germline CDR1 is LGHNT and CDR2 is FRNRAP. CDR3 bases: TGTGCTAGGAAAGACGGCCTCCCCGCGAACACCGGGGAGCTGTTTTTT. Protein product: CARKDGLPANTGELFF.

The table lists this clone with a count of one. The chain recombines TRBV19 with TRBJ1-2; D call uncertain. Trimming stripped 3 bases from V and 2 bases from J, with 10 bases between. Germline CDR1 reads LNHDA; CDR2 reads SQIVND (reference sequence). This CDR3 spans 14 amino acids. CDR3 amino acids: CASSIGIDNYGYTF. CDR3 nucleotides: TGTGCCAGTAGTATCGGGATCGACAACTATGGCTACACCTTC. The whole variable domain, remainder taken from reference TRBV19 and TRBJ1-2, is DGGITQSPKYLFRKEGQNVTLSCEQNLNHDAMYWYRQDPGQGLRLIYYSQIVNDFQKGDIAEGYSVSREKKESFPLTVTSAQKNPTAFYLCASSIGIDNYGYTFGSGTRLTVV.

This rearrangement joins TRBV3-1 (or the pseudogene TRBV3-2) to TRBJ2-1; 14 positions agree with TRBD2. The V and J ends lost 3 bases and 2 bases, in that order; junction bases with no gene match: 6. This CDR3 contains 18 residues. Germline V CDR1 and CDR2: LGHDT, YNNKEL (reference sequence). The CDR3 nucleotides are TGTGCCAGCAGCCACCCCCGGACTAGCGGGGGGACCTACAATGAGCAGTTCTTC. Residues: CASSHPRTSGGTYNEQFF.

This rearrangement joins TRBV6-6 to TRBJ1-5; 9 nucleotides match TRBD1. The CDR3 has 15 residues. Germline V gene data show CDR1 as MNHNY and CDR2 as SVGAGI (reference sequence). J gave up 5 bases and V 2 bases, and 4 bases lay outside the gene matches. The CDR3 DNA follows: TGTGCCAGCAGTTACCTCCGGACAGGGGATCAGCCCCAGCATTTT. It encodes CASSYLRTGDQPQHF.

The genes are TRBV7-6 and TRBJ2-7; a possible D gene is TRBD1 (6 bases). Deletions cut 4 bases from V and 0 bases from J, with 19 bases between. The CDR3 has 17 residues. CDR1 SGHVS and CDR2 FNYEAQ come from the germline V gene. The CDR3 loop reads CASSSNPPGTNSYEQYF. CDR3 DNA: TGTGCCAGCAGCTCCAATCCACCCGGGACAAACTCCTACGAGCAGTACTTC.

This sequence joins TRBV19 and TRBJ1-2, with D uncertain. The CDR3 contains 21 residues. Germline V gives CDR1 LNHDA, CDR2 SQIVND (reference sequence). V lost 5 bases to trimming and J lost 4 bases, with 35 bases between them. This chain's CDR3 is CASSVLVLGPRYSPSVYGYTF. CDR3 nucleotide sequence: TGTGCCAGTAGTGTATTAGTTTTGGGTCCTCGTTACAGCCCTTCTGTCTATGGCTACACCTTC.

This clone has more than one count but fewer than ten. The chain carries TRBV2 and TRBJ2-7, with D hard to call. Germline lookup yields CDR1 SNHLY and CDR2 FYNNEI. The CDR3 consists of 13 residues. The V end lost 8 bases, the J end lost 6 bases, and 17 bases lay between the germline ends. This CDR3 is CASGLERSGEQYF. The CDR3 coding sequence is TGTGCCAGCGGGTTAGAGAGGAGTGGCGAGCAGTACTTC. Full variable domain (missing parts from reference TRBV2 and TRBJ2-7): EPEVTQTPSHQVTQMGQEVILRCVPISNHLYFYWYRQILGQKVEFLVSFYNNEISEKSEIFDDQFSVERPDGSNFTLKIRSTKLEDSAMYFCASGLERSGEQYFGPGTRLTVT.

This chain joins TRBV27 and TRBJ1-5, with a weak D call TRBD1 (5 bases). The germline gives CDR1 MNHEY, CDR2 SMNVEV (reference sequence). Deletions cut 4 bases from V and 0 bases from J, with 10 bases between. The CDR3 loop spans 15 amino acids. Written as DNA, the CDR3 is TGTGCCAGCAGTTCCGGGACTTATAGCAATCAGCCCCAGCATTTT. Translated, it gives CASSSGTYSNQPQHF.

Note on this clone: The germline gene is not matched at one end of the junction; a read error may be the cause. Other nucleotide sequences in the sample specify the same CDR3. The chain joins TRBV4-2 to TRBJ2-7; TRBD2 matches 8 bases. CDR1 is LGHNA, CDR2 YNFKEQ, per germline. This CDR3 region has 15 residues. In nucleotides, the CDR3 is TGTGCCAGCAGCCGCTCCGGGACTAGTTCCTACGAGCAGTATTTC. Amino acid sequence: CASSRSGTSSYEQYF.

DNA of the CDR3: TGTGCCAGCAGCCCCCGACAGAACATAAACACTGAAGCTTTCTTT. Translating it yields CASSPRQNINTEAFF. The V and J genes are TRBV9 and TRBJ1-1; possible D gene TRBD1, 5 bases. The CDR3 has 15 residues. Trimming took 4 bases from V and 2 from J, leaving 15 bases between them. Germline V gene lookup returns CDR1 SGDLS and CDR2 YYNGEE.

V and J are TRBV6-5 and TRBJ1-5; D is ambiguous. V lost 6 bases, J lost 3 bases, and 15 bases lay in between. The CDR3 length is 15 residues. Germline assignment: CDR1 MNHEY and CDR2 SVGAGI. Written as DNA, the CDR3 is TGTGCCAGCAGAGGAGACCTCAGCTTCAATCAGCCCCAGCATTTT. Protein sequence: CASRGDLSFNQPQHF.